This T cell receptor (beta chain) was sequenced for a study of cytomegalovirus exposure and HLA in healthy donors. Overall study results and limits: Most TCRs appeared rarely, but some public TCRs recurred in many donors. The study designated over 150 TCR beta chains cytomegalovirus-associated.

The study ran its PCR with 60 Vbeta and 13 Jbeta primers. Original methodology: Later reanalysis found 75 million to 100 million unique TCR beta chains, approximately 11 million of them shared. Repertoires were generated with immunoSEQ multiplex PCR, while TCRdb's copy carries only in-frame clones and drops some. Clone size and the V and J calls come from that table; the DNA yielded D and trimming. The data show approximately 280,000 clones, with 80% to 90% seen just once and around 3.7% held by the top ten. The germline V gene has CDR1 LNHDA and CDR2 SQIVND (reference sequence). V was pared by 4 bases and J by 0 bases, with 3 bases of the junction left unmatched. This CDR3 contains 16 residues. Only one count was recorded for this clone. The antigen is undetermined.

Sequenced input: PBMCs. This TCR derives from a man aged 35 to 55 in good health and CMV-seropositive. The rearrangement links TRBV19 to TRBJ2-7; 13 bases align to TRBD2. The CDR3 sequence: CASSTWTSGSSYEQYF. Written as DNA, the CDR3 is TGTGCCAGTAGTACATGGACTAGCGGGAGCTCCTACGAGCAGTACTTC.